The clone carrying this TCR beta chain turned up a few times. As yet, its antigen is unknown. This record belongs to a study of molecular identifiers for immune sequencing clone quantification. General study findings and limits: Effector cells had over 99% of their molecules in clones above 20 RNA copies, while naive cells had under 1%. Reportedly, one cell's Jurkat TCR RNA was detected within 1,100,000 naive CD8 cells.

Based on a CD8+CD4-CCR7+CD45RA+ profile, naive CD8 T cells were sorted. Bulk TCR library preparation followed previously described methods with listed TCR primers. One entry per CDR3 protein results from TCRdb running MiXCR on the PCR reads. The table records about 640,000 distinct CDR3 sequences, 20% of them present only once. In germline, CDR1 is MNHEY, CDR2 SMNVEV (reference sequence). V lost 2 bases, J lost 1 base, and 6 bases lay in between. The CDR3 extends over 13 amino acids. The origin of this receptor is a human donor in good health. Some libraries in this study had Jurkat cell RNA spiked in. The material sequenced was naive CD8+ T cells from blood, with Jurkat cell RNA spiked in. The subset here: FACS-sorted CD8+CD4-CCR7+CD45RA+ naive T cells. V gene TRBV27 combines with J gene TRBJ2-7; the D is unclear. CDR3 sequence (DNA): TGTGCCAGCAGTTTACGCAGATCCTACGAGCAGTACTTC. Protein: CASSLRRSYEQYF.